Here is one TCR beta chain with its context. This receptor's antigen is unknown. The input lacks base qualities; no much larger clone sits a single base away. This sample stems from a study of OX40 agonist ivuxolimab in advanced cancers. In the study overall: The costimulatory receptor OX40 (CD134) was targeted by ivuxolimab, a fully human IgG2 agonistic monoclonal antibody. Intravenous ivuxolimab was administered to patients every 2 weeks at six dose levels: 0.01, 0.1, 0.3, 1.5, 3 and 10 mg/kg. Among the approximately 50 dose-escalation patients, some 20 had hepatocellular carcinoma, roughly 15 melanoma, 9 renal cell carcinoma and 9 head and neck cancer. A male proportion of roughly 80% and a mean age of approximately 58 years, ranging from about 20 to 79, were recorded for the dose-escalation cohort. Prior anti-PD-1, anti-PD-L1 or anti-CTLA-4 therapy was permitted, and approximately 41% of dose-escalation patients had received checkpoint inhibitors. Three dose-escalation patients achieved partial responses, one with hepatocellular carcinoma and two with cutaneous melanoma. Peripheral TCRbeta sequencing aimed to test whether ivuxolimab altered TCR sequence diversity and caused clonal T-cell expansion. The monotherapy dose-escalation portion (N of about 50 patients) of the phase I ivuxolimab trial is reported in the paper. Summary of the overall study and its limitations: At doses of 0.1 to 3.0 mg/kg, clonal expansion of both CD4+ and CD8+ blood T cells was observed from baseline to week 6. Which antigens the clonally expanded peripheral T cells were specific for was not determined. Low levels of normalized T-cell clonal expansion were also seen in some nonresponding patients. After ivuxolimab, more expanded clones were found on average in CD8+ T cells than in CD4+ T cells. In partial responders in the 0.1-3.0 mg/kg groups, normalized peripheral clonal expansion was found to be among the lowest, especially among CD8+ T cells.

Here V drops 3 bases and J drops 2 bases, and the junction holds 14 bases not matched to any gene. The germline V gene supplies CDR1 SGHAT and CDR2 FQNNGV. The CDR3 holds 19 amino acids from the cysteine to the phenylalanine. The CDR3 DNA has 57 bases and is translated from base 1. The trial excluded patients who had a history of autoimmune disease or who were on systemic immunosuppression. Peripheral blood for TCR sequencing was collected from all dose cohorts at baseline, on cycle 4 day 1, and on cycle 7 day 1. The samples were taken from a phase I, first-in-human, multicenter, open-label dose-escalation trial of ivuxolimab. The trial enrolled adults with locally advanced or metastatic head and neck squamous cell, hepatocellular, melanoma or renal cell carcinoma. Before TCR sequencing, CD4+ and CD8+ T cells were separately sorted from peripheral blood. For sequencing of the TCRbeta CDR3 region, genomic DNA was extracted from the sorted cells. TCRbeta CDR3 regions were sequenced using the immunoSEQ Assay. TCRdb holds this immuneACCESS table with in-frame rearrangements only. Some clones are missing; in checked studies, unresolved V genes explain under half, and the rest has no known cause. Across this sample there are 30,000 to 40,000 clones, with 92% seen only once. The ten most abundant clones make up about 20% of the sample.

This specimen consisted of CD4+ or CD8+ T cells sorted from blood, obtained in a trial of the OX40 agonist ivuxolimab. The chain employs TRBV11-2 and TRBJ2-3; TRBD2 lines up with 10 middle nucleotides. The sequence came from an adult with an advanced solid tumor such as melanoma, head and neck, liver or kidney cancer. The CDR3 is CASSFRTSGLGLNTDTQYF. The DNA is as follows: TGTGCCAGCAGCTTCCGGACTAGCGGTCTCGGGCTGAACACAGATACGCAGTATTTT. The entire variable domain, with the stretches around the CDR3 drawn from the reference TRBV11-2 and TRBJ2-3 proteins, is EAGVAQSPRYKIIEKRQSVAFWCNPISGHATLYWYQQILGQGPKLLIQFQNNGVVDDSQLPKDRFSAERLKGVDSTLKIQPAKLEDSAVYLCASSFRTSGLGLNTDTQYFGPGTRLTVL.